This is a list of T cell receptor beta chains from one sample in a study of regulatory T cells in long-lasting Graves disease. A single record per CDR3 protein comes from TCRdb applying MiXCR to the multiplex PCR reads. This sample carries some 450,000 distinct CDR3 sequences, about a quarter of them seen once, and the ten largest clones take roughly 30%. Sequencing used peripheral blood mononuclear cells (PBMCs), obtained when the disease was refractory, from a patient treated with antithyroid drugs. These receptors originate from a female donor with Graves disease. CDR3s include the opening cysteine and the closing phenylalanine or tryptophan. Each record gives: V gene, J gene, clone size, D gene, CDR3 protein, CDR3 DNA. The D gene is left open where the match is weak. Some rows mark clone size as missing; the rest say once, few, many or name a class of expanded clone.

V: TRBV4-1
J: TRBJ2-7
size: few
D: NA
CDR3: CASSQWRGTSYEQYF
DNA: TGCGCCAGCAGCCAATGGAGGGGGACCTCCTACGAGCAGTACTTC

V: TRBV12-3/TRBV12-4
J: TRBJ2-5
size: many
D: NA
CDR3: CASSLNGETQYF
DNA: TGTGCCAGCAGTTTAAACGGAGAGACCCAGTACTTC

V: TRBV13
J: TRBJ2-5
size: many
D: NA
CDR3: CASSGRVLQETQYF
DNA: TGTGCCAGCAGCGGTCGGGTATTACAAGAGACCCAGTACTTC

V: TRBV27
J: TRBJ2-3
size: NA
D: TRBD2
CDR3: CASSLRLAGASKYF
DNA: TGTGCCAGCAGTCTTCGACTAGCGGGAGCGTCTAAGTATTTT

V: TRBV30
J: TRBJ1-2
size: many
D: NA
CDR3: CAWSVGEGYTF
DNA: TGTGCCTGGAGTGTAGGCGAGGGCTACACCTTC

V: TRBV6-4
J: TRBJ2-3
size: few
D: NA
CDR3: CASSYRADGTDTQYF
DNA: TGTGCCAGCAGTTACCGCGCAGACGGCACAGATACGCAGTATTTT

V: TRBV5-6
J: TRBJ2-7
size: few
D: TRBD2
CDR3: CASSLGPGLEEQYF
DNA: TGTGCCAGCAGCTTAGGACCGGGACTAGAGGAGCAGTACTTC

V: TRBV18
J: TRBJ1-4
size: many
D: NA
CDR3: CASSPAWDATNEKLFF
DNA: TGTGCCAGCTCACCCGCTTGGGACGCGACTAATGAAAAACTGTTTTTT

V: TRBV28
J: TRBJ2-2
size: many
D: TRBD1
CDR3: CASSRQGAGELFF
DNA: TGTGCCAGCAGTCGACAGGGGGCCGGGGAGCTGTTTTTT

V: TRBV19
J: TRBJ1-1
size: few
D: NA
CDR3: CASTPGKGRLNTEAFF
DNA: TGTGCCAGTACCCCGGGGAAGGGGCGATTGAACACTGAAGCTTTCTTT

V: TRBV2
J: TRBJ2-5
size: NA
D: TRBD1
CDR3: CASSQGALARRQETQYF
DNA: TGTGCCAGCAGTCAGGGGGCCTTGGCGCGTCGGCAAGAGACCCAGTACTTC

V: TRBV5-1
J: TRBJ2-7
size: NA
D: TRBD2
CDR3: CASSRTSGRVGYEQYF
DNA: TGCGCCAGCAGCCGGACTAGCGGGAGAGTCGGTTACGAGCAGTACTTC

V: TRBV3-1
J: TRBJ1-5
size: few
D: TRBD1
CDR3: CASSLQGIDQPQHF
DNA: TGTGCCAGCAGTCTACAGGGGATCGATCAGCCCCAGCATTTT

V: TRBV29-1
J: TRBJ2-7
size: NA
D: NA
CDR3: CSVEVDSSYEQYF
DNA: TGCAGCGTTGAAGTGGACAGCTCCTACGAGCAGTACTTC

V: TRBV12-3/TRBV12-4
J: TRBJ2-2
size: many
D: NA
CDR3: CASSRSRTGELFF
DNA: TGTGCCAGCAGCCGCAGCCGGACCGGGGAGCTGTTTTTT

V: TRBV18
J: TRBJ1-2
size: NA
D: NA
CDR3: CASSPPALRASDYGYTF
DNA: TGTGCCAGCTCACCCCCGGCGTTAAGGGCAAGTGACTATGGCTACACCTTC

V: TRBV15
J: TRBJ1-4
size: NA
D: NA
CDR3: CATSGSLVENEKLFF
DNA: TGTGCCACCAGCGGGAGCCTGGTCGAGAATGAAAAACTGTTTTTT

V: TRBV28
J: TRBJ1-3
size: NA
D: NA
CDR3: CASSYWDTNSGNTIYF
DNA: TGTGCCAGCAGCTATTGGGACACGAACTCTGGAAACACCATATATTTT

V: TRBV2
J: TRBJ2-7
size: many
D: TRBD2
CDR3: CARGTSDPPYEQYF
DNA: TGTGCCAGGGGGACTAGCGACCCCCCCTACGAGCAGTACTTC

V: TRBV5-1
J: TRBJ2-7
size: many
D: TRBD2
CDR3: CASSLTGTSGSLGEQYF
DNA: TGCGCCAGCAGCTTGACCGGGACTAGCGGGAGCTTAGGCGAGCAGTACTTC

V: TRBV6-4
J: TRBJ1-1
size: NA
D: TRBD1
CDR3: CASSDSRRDRGKGGAFF
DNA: TGTGCCAGCAGTGACTCCAGGCGGGACAGGGGTAAGGGGGGAGCTTTCTTT

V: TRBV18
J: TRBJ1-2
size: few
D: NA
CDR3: CASSLQDSYGYTF
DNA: TGTGCCAGCTCACTACAGGATTCCTATGGCTACACCTTC

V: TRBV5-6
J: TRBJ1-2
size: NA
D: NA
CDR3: CASSPLTTRDGYTF
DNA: TGTGCCAGCAGCCCCCTCACTACCAGGGATGGCTACACCTTC

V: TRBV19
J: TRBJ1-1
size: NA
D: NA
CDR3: CASRMKAAPNTEAFF
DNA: TGTGCCAGTAGAATGAAGGCAGCTCCCAACACTGAAGCTTTCTTT

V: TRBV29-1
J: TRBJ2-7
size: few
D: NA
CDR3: CSVGAGPYEQYF
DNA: TGCAGCGTTGGGGCGGGACCGTACGAGCAATACTTC

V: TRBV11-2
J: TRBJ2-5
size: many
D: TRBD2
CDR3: CASSRNAGGGQETQYF
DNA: TGTGCCAGCAGCCGAAACGCGGGAGGGGGCCAAGAGACCCAGTACTTC

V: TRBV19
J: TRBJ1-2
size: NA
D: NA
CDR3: CASSIGTNYGYTF
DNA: TGTGCCAGTAGTATCGGGACGAACTATGGCTACACCTTC

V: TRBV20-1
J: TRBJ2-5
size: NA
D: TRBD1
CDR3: CSASPPGTGSGGETQYF
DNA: TGCAGTGCTAGTCCCCCCGGGACAGGGTCGGGTGGTGAGACCCAGTACTTC

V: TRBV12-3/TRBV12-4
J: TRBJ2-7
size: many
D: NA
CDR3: CASSLSGEAPRYF
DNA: TGTGCCAGCAGTTTATCGGGGGAGGCGCCAAGGTACTTC

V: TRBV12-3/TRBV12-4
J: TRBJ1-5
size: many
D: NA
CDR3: CASSLFVDNQPQHF
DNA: TGTGCCAGCAGTTTATTCGTAGATAATCAGCCCCAGCATTTT

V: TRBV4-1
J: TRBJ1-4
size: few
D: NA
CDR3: CASDYPGADEKLFF
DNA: TGCGCCAGCGATTACCCAGGAGCGGATGAAAAACTGTTTTTT

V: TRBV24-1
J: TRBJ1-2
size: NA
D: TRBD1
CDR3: CDTSGQGGYTF
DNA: TGTGACACCAGTGGACAGGGAGGCTACACCTTC

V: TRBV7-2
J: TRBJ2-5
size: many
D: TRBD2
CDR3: CASSTGTSGETQYF
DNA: TGTGCCAGCAGCACCGGGACTAGCGGAGAGACCCAGTACTTC

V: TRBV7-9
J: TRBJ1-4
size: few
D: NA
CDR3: CASSFQGRDEKLFF
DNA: TGTGCCAGCAGCTTCCAGGGAAGAGATGAAAAACTGTTTTTT

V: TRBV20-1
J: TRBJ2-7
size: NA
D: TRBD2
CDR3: CSARNLAGVPGEQYF
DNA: TGCAGTGCTAGGAACCTAGCGGGAGTCCCAGGAGAGCAGTACTTC

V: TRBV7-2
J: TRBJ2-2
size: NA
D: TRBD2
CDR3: CASSNSGRAGELFF
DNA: TGTGCCAGCAGCAATAGCGGGAGGGCCGGGGAGCTGTTTTTT

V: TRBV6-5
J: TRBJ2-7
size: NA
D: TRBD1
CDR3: CASSYSGQGAESYEQYF
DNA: TGTGCCAGCAGTTACTCGGGCCAGGGGGCGGAATCCTACGAGCAGTACTTC

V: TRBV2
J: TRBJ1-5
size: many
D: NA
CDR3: CASRVPNQPQHF
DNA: TGTGCCAGCAGGGTTCCCAATCAGCCCCAGCATTTT

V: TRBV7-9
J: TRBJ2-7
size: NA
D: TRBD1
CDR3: CASSGQGTWYEQYF
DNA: TGTGCCAGCAGCGGACAGGGGACTTGGTACGAGCAGTACTTC

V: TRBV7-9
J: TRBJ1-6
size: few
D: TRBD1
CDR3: CASSLDRGSYNSPLHF
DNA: TGTGCCAGCAGCCTCGACAGGGGATCCTATAATTCACCCCTCCACTTT

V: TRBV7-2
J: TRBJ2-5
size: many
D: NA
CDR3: CASTPGKASVGETQYF
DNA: TGTGCCAGCACCCCGGGAAAGGCCTCGGTCGGAGAGACCCAGTACTTC

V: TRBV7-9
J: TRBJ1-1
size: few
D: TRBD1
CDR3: CAGRQGGDTEAFF
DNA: TGTGCCGGCAGACAGGGTGGCGACACTGAAGCTTTCTTT

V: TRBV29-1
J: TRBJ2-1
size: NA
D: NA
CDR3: CSVFPDRLDPNEQFF
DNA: TGCAGCGTGTTCCCGGACAGATTAGACCCCAATGAGCAGTTCTTC

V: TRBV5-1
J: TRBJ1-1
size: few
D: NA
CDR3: CASRKNAGRGGIITEAFF
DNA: TGCGCCAGCAGAAAGAACGCTGGGCGGGGGGGGATAATCACTGAAGCTTTCTTT

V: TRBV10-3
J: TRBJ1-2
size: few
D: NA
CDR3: CAISEGGALPYGYTF
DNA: TGTGCCATCAGTGAGGGGGGGGCCCTTCCTTATGGCTACACCTTC

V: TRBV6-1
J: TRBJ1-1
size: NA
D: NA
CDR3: CASTFGRSDAAFF
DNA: TGTGCCAGCACTTTTGGACGGAGTGACGCAGCTTTCTTT

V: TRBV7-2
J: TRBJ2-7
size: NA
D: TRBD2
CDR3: CASSSAGAGSYEQYF
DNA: TGTGCCAGCAGCTCAGCGGGAGCGGGGTCCTACGAGCAGTACTTC

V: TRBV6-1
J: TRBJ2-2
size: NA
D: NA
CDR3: CASSQTQGIGGELFF
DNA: TGTGCCAGCAGTCAAACACAGGGAATAGGCGGGGAGCTGTTTTTT

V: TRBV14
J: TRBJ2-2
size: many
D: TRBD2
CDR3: CASRRGTSGHTGELFF
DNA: TGTGCCAGCAGACGGGGAACTAGCGGTCACACCGGGGAGCTGTTTTTT

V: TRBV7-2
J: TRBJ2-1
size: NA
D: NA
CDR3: CASSLRRDMSGDEQFF
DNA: TGTGCCAGCAGCTTAAGGCGGGATATGTCTGGGGATGAGCAGTTCTTC